In this sample, the clone carrying this T cell receptor beta chain turned up a few times. Its antigen is currently unknown. The data were obtained in a study of post-analysis software for immune sequencing data. About the research overall: The disease courses spanned relapsing-remitting, secondary progressive and progressive-relapsing forms of multiple sclerosis.

This CDR3 is built from 17 residues. The J segment lost 2 bases and the V segment lost 3 bases, leaving 10 bases of the junction unmatched. Looked up from germline, CDR1 is SGHVS and CDR2 is FNYEAQ. Study results and caveats: Four or five TRBV segments were significantly more frequent in patients than in controls. TRBV5-6, TRBV5-1 and TRBV20-1 were among these segments. Batch-mates among the samples co-clustered strongly by F measure. For normalized Chao1 diversity, multiple sclerosis patients scored significantly lower than controls did.

Each TCR beta cDNA library carried unique molecular identifiers. Using its own MiXCR run on the PCR reads, TCRdb lists one record per CDR3 protein. The sample contains 600,000 to 750,000 distinct CDR3 sequences, approximately 60% of which appear only once. The gene calls are TRBV7-6 and TRBJ2-7; 10 positions agree with TRBD1. The sample taken for sequencing was blood. This clonotype originated in a girl aged 2-10 years with multiple sclerosis. The CDR3 is CASSFAEGTGVAYEQYF. The CDR3 bases are TGTGCCAGCAGCTTCGCGGAGGGGACAGGGGTCGCCTACGAGCAGTACTTC.